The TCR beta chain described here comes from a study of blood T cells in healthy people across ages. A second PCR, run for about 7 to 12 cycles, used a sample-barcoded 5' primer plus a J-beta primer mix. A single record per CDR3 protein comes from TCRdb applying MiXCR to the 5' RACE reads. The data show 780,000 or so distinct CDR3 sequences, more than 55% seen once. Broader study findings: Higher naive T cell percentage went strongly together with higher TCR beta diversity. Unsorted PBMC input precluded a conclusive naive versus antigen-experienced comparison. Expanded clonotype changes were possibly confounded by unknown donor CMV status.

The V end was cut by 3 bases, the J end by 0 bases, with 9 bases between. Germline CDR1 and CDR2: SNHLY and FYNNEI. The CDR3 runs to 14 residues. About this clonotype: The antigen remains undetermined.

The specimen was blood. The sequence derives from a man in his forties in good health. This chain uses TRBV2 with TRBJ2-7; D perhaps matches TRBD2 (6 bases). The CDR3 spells CASSDGTHSYEQYF. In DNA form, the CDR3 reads TGTGCCAGCAGTGATGGGACTCACTCCTACGAGCAGTACTTC.